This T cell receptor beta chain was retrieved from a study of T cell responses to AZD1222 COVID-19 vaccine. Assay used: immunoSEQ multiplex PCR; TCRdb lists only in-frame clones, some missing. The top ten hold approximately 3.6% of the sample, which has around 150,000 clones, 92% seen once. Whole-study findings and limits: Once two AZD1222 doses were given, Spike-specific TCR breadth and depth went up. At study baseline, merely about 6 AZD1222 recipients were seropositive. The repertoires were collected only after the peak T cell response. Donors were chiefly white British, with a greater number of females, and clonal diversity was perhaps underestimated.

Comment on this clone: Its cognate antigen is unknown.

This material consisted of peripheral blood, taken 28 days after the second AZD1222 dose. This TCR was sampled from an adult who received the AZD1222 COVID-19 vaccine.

The CDR3 sequence is CASSIQGQGSNQPQHF. The CDR3 DNA follows: TGTGCCAGTAGTATCCAAGGACAGGGAAGCAATCAGCCCCAGCATTTT. The chain links TRBV19 to TRBJ1-5, with 8 bases identical to TRBD1. This CDR3 contains 16 residues. Trimming at V came to 3 bases and at J to 1 base, leaving 5 bases not matched to a gene. CDR1 LNHDA and CDR2 SQIVND come from the germline V gene (reference sequence).